The clone carrying this TCR beta chain appeared many times. In TCRdb, the 5' RACE reads were re-called with MiXCR into one record per CDR3 protein. The sample has tens of thousands of distinct CDR3 sequences, under 2% seen once; the top ten hold roughly 2%. This sample was included in a study of neurological immune-mediated disorders. V was pared by 8 bases and J by 1 base, with 16 bases between. The CDR3 runs 15 residues. The germline gives CDR1 MNHEY, CDR2 SVGEGT. Sequenced sample: PBMCs. The source is a woman aged 40 to 50 with multiple sclerosis. This chain connects TRBV6-2 or TRBV6-3 to TRBJ2-3; possible D gene TRBD2, 6 bases. CDR3 region: CASRPLVAGTDTQYF. CDR3 nucleotides: TGTGCCAGCCGCCCCCTGGTAGCGGGCACAGATACGCAGTATTTT.